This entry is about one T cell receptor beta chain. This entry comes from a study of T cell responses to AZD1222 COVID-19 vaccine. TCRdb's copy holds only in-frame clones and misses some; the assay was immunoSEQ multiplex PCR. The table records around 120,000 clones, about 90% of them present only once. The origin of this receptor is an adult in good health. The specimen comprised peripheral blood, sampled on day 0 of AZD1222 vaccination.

The CDR3 nucleotides are TGTGCCAGCAGCCGAGACCTGGGCCGGGGAGGCTACACCTTC. Protein product: CASSRDLGRGGYTF. This chain uses TRBV6-5 with TRBJ1-2; D not certain. CDR1 is MNHEY, CDR2 SVGAGI, per germline. The CDR3 consists of 14 residues. Trimming removed 6 bases from V and 8 bases from J, with 19 bases in between.